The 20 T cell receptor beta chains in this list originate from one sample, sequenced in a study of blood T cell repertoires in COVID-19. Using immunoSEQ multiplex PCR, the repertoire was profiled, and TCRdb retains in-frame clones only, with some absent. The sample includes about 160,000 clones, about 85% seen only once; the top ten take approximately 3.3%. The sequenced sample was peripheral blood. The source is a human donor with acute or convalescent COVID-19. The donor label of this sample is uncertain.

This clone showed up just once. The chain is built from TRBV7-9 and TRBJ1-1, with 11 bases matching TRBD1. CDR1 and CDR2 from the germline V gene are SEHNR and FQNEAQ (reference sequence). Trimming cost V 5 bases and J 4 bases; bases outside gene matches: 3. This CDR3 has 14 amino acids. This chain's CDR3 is CASSRTGGLTEAFF. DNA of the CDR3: TGTGCCAGCAGCCGGACAGGGGGCCTCACTGAAGCTTTCTTT.

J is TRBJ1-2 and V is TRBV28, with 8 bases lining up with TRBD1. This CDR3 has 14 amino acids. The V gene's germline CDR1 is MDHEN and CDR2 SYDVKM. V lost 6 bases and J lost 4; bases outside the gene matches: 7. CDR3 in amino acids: CASRPGQASYGYTF. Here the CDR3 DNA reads TGTGCCAGCAGGCCGGGACAGGCTTCCTATGGCTACACCTTC.

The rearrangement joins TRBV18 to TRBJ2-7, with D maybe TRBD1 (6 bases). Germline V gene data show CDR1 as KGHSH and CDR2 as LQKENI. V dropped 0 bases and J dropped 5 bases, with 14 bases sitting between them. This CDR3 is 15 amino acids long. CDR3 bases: TGTGCCAGCTCACCACCGGGATCAGGGGCGCACGAGCAGTACTTC. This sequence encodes CASSPPGSGAHEQYF.

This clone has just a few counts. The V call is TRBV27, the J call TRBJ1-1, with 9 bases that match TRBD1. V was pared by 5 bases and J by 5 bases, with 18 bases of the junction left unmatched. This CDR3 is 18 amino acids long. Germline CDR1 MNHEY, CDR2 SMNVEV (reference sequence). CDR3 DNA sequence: TGTGCCAGCAGTCCACTACTCCGGGACAGGGCTGGGAAGACTGAAGCTTTCTTT. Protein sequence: CASSPLLRDRAGKTEAFF.

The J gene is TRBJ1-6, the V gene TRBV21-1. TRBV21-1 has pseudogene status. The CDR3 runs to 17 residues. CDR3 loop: CASSLQRAGSYNSPLHF. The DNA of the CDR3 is TGTGCCAGCAGCTTACAGAGGGCGGGCTCCTATAATTCACCCCTCCACTTT.

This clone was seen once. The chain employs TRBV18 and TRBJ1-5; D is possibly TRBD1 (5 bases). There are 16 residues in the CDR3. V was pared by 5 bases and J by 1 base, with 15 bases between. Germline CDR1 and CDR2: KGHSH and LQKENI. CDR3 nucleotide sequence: TGTGCCAGCTCAACCCTCCCGGGGGAGAGCAATCAGCCCCAGCATTTT. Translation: CASSTLPGESNQPQHF.

The chain's CDR3 is CASSLGFLTFGGDTEAFF. As DNA, the CDR3 is TGTGCCAGCAGCTTAGGATTTTTGACTTTTGGCGGGGACACTGAAGCTTTCTTT. The rearrangement uses TRBV7-9 and TRBJ1-1, with D hard to call. This CDR3 is built from 18 residues. In germline, CDR1 is SEHNR, CDR2 FQNEAQ (reference sequence). Trimming took off 1 base at V and 3 bases at J, with 21 bases between the two ends.

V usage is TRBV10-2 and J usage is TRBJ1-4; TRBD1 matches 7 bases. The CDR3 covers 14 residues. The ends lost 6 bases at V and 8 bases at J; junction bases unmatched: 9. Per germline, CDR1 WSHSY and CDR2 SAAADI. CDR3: CASSLGQSTEKLFF. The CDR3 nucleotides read TGCGCCAGCAGCCTGGGACAGAGCACGGAAAAACTGTTTTTT.

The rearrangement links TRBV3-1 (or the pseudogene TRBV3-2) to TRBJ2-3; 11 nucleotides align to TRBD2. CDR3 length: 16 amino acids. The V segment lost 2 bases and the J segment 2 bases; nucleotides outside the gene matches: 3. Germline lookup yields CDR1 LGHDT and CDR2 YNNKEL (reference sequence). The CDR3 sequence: CASSQYSGGVTDTQYF. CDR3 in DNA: TGTGCCAGCAGCCAATATAGCGGGGGGGTCACAGATACGCAGTATTTT.

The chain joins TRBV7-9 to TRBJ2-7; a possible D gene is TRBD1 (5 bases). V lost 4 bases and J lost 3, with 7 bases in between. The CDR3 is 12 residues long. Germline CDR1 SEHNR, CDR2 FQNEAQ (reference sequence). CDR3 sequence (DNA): TGTGCCAGCAGCTCGACAGACTACGAGCAGTACTTC. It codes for CASSSTDYEQYF. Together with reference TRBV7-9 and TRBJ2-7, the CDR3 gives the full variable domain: DTGVSQNPRHKITKRGQNVTFRCDPISEHNRLYWYRQTLGQGPEFLTYFQNEAQLEKSRLLSDRFSAERPKGSFSTLEIQRTEQGDSAMYLCASSSTDYEQYFGPGTRLTVT.

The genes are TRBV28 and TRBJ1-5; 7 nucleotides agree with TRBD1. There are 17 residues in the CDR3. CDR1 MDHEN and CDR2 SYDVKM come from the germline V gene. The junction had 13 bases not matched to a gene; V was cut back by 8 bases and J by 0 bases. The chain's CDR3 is CASAGQTQTGSNQPQHF. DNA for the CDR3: TGTGCCAGCGCGGGACAGACTCAGACCGGTAGCAATCAGCCCCAGCATTTT.

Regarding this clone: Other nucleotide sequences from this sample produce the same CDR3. CDR3 sequence (DNA): TGTGCCAGCGGCCAGGGTGGCTACACCTTC. It specifies CASGQGGYTF. The chain recombines TRBV28 with TRBJ1-2; maybe TRBD1 (5 bases). There are 10 residues in the CDR3. From germline, CDR1 is MDHEN and CDR2 SYDVKM. V was cut by 8 bases and J by 7 bases, with 8 bases left in between.

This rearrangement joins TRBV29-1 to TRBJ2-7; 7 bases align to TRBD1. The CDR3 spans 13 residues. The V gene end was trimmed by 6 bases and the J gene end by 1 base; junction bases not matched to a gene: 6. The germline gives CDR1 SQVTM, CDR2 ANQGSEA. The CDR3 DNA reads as TGCAGCGTCGGACGGACAGGATCCTACGAGCAGTACTTC. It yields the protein CSVGRTGSYEQYF.

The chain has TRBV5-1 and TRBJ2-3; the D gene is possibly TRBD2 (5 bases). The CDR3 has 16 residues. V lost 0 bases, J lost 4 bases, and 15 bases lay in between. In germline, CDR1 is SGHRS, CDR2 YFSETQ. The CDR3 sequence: CASSLVSSRGADTQYF. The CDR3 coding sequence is TGCGCCAGCAGCTTGGTTTCTTCCCGGGGAGCAGATACGCAGTATTTT.

CDR3 in DNA: TGTGCCAGCAGTTTGAAGGGCAGGGTTTTAAGGAACACTGAAGCTTTCTTT. Translating it yields CASSLKGRVLRNTEAFF. The V and J genes are TRBV28 and TRBJ1-1, with a weak D call TRBD1 (5 bases). CDR1 is MDHEN, CDR2 SYDVKM, per germline. This CDR3 is 17 amino acids long. Trimming removed 3 bases at V and 1 base at J, with 18 bases between.

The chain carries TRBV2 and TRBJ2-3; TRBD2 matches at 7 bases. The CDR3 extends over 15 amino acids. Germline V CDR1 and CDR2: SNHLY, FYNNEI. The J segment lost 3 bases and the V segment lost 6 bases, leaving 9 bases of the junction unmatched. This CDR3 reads CASRMAGVATDTQYF. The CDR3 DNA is TGTGCCAGCAGGATGGCGGGGGTAGCGACAGATACGCAGTATTTT. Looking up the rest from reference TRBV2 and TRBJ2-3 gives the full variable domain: EPEVTQTPSHQVTQMGQEVILRCVPISNHLYFYWYRQILGQKVEFLVSFYNNEISEKSEIFDDQFSVERPDGSNFTLKIRSTKLEDSAMYFCASRMAGVATDTQYFGPGTRLTVL.

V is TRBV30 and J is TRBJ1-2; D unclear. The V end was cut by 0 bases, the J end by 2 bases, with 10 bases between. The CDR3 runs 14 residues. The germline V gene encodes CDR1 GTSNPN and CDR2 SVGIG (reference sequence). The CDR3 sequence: CAWSVQLRNYGYTF. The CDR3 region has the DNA TGTGCCTGGAGTGTACAGCTGAGAAACTATGGCTACACCTTC. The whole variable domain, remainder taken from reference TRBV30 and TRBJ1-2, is SQTIHQWPATLVQPVGSPLSLECTVEGTSNPNLYWYRQAAGRGLQLLFYSVGIGQISSEVPQNLSASRPQDRQFILSSKKLLLSDSGFYLCAWSVQLRNYGYTFGSGTRLTVV.

The CDR3 is CASSLRAGNNEQFF. The CDR3 DNA reads TGTGCCAGCTCACTCCGGGCCGGGAACAATGAGCAGTTCTTC. The chain links TRBV18 to TRBJ2-1; weak D call: TRBD2 (5 bases). The V gene lost 4 bases and the J gene lost 5 bases, with 12 bases spanning the gap. The CDR3 is made up of 14 amino acids. Germline V gives CDR1 KGHSH, CDR2 LQKENI.

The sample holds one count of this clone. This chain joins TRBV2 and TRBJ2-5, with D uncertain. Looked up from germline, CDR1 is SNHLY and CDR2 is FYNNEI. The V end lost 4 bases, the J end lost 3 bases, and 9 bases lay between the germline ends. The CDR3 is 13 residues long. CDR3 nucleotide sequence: TGTGCCAGCAGTGTAATACAGAAAGAGACCCAGTACTTC. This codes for CASSVIQKETQYF.

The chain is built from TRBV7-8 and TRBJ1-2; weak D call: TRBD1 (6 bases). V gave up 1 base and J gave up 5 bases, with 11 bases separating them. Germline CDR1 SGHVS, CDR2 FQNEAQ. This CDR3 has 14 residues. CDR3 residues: CASSLEAGVYGYTF. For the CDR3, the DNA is TGTGCCAGCAGCTTAGAGGCAGGGGTGTATGGCTACACCTTC.